These 22 T cell receptor beta chains originate from one sample sequenced in a study of T cell responses to AZD1222 COVID-19 vaccine. The repertoire was sequenced with immunoSEQ multiplex PCR; TCRdb's copy has only in-frame clones and lacks some. This sample has 50,000 to 65,000 clones, with around nine tenths found just once. This sample comprised peripheral blood, obtained 28 days after the second dose of the MenACWY control vaccine. The origin of the receptors is an adult who received the MenACWY meningococcal vaccine as a control.

The V gene is TRBV11-3, the J gene TRBJ2-7, with 13 bases aligning to TRBD2. The V and J ends lost 5 bases and 7 bases, in that order; junction bases with no gene match: 5. The CDR3 loop spans 14 amino acids. CDR1 SGHNT and CDR2 YENEEA come from the germline V gene. This CDR3 reads CASSGLAGEREQYF. The DNA of the CDR3 is TGTGCCAGCAGCGGACTAGCGGGAGAGCGGGAGCAGTACTTC.

The chain joins TRBV27 to TRBJ2-3, with D possibly called TRBD1 or TRBD2 (5 bases each). V was pared by 5 bases and J by 3 bases, with 15 bases between. Germline V lookup: CDR1 MNHEY, CDR2 SMNVEV (reference sequence). The CDR3 is made up of 15 amino acids. CDR3: CASSKAAQGTDTQYF. The DNA for the CDR3 is TGTGCCAGCAGTAAAGCGGCCCAGGGAACAGATACGCAGTATTTT.

The genes are TRBV14 and TRBJ1-1; TRBD1 matches 7 bases. The germline CDR1 and CDR2 sequences are SGHDN and FVKESK. V dropped 4 bases and J dropped 0; count of bases not matched to a gene: 2. The CDR3 length is 14 residues. The CDR3 sequence is CASSLGQMNTEAFF. The CDR3 DNA follows: TGTGCCAGCAGCCTGGGACAGATGAACACTGAAGCTTTCTTT.

This clone appeared a few times. This chain uses TRBV25-1 with TRBJ1-2, with a possible D match to TRBD1 (6 bases). The CDR3 has 14 amino acids. Germline CDR1 is MGHDK and CDR2 is SYGVNS. V was cut by 3 bases and J by 2 bases, with 10 bases left in between. Here the CDR3 DNA reads TGTGCCAGCAGTGAGCCAGGGGAAAACTATGGCTACACCTTC. This sequence encodes CASSEPGENYGYTF.

The chain couples TRBV6-6 to TRBJ1-1; D ambiguous. The CDR3 runs to 15 residues. Germline V gives CDR1 MNHNY, CDR2 SVGAGI (reference sequence). Trimming removed 5 bases at V and 1 base at J, with 14 bases between. CDR3 DNA: TGTGCCAGCAGTCTCCAACGCGCAGGGAACACTGAAGCTTTCTTT. Its protein is CASSLQRAGNTEAFF.

V usage is TRBV7-9 and J usage is TRBJ2-1; D remains ambiguous. Germline V gene sequence: CDR1 SEHNR, CDR2 FQNEAQ (reference sequence). The CDR3 extends over 18 amino acids. The V and J ends lost 5 bases and 0 bases respectively, with 20 bases between them. The CDR3 sequence is CASSPAIRGPGSYNEQFF. The CDR3 DNA reads TGTGCCAGCAGCCCCGCCATTAGAGGACCCGGCTCCTACAATGAGCAGTTCTTC.

V usage is TRBV19 and J usage is TRBJ2-5; D call uncertain. Germline CDR1 and CDR2: LNHDA and SQIVND (reference sequence). The CDR3 has 16 amino acids. V shed 1 base and J shed 2 bases, with 14 bases lying between them. The CDR3: CASSIVGGRLQETQYF. The CDR3 coding sequence is TGTGCCAGTAGTATAGTAGGTGGACGCTTACAAGAGACCCAGTACTTC.

The rearrangement joins TRBV20-1 to TRBJ2-1, with D unresolved. This CDR3 region has 11 residues. Trimming removed 6 bases from V and 2 bases from J, with 5 bases in between. The germline V gene has CDR1 DFQATT and CDR2 SNEGSKA (reference sequence). In DNA form, the CDR3 reads TGCAGTGCCCACCCCTACAATGAGCAGTTCTTC. It codes for CSAHPYNEQFF.

This clone came up once. This rearrangement joins TRBV28 to TRBJ2-6; 8 bases map to TRBD2. CDR1 and CDR2 from the germline V gene are MDHEN and SYDVKM. V lost 4 bases, J lost 0 bases, and 14 bases stayed unmatched. CDR3 length equals 20 residues. CDR3 DNA sequence: TGTGCCAGCAGTTCGGCGGGGGGCGCGATAGGTCCCTCTGGGGCCAACGTCCTGACTTTC. Translating it yields CASSSAGGAIGPSGANVLTF.

The chain combines TRBV28 with TRBJ2-5; 10 bases fit TRBD1. Per the germline V gene, CDR1 is MDHEN and CDR2 is SYDVKM. The length of the CDR3 is 15 residues. J was trimmed by 7 bases and V by 5 bases; bases with no gene match: 10. Here the CDR3 reads CASSPRTGGVGTQYF. The DNA for the CDR3 is TGTGCCAGCAGTCCGCGGACAGGGGGTGTGGGGACCCAGTACTTC.

The V gene is TRBV27, the J gene TRBJ2-3; D may be TRBD2 (6 bases). V dropped 3 bases and J dropped 1 base, with 14 bases sitting between them. The CDR3 loop spans 16 amino acids. Germline assignment: CDR1 MNHEY and CDR2 SMNVEV (reference sequence). CDR3 nucleotide sequence: TGTGCCAGCAGTTTCAAGGGACTTTCTGGCACAGATACGCAGTATTTT. Translated, it gives CASSFKGLSGTDTQYF.

This chain links TRBV2 with TRBJ2-1; D perhaps matches TRBD1 (5 bases). Germline CDR1 is SNHLY and CDR2 is FYNNEI. Trimming left V 8 bases short and J 1 base short, with 21 bases between. This CDR3 contains 17 residues. The CDR3: CASQGGPPGISYNEQFF. The CDR3, as DNA: TGTGCCAGCCAGGGCGGTCCCCCTGGGATATCCTACAATGAGCAGTTCTTC.

This chain links TRBV27 with TRBJ2-7, with TRBD1 matching 10 bases. The CDR3 covers 19 residues. The V gene end was trimmed by 4 bases and the J gene end by 2 bases; junction bases not matched to a gene: 17. Germline assignment: CDR1 MNHEY and CDR2 SMNVEV (reference sequence). This CDR3 is CASSSAGDRGSTAPYEQYF. In DNA, the CDR3 is TGTGCCAGCAGTTCGGCCGGGGACAGGGGTTCAACAGCTCCCTACGAGCAGTACTTC.

The chain is built from TRBV2 and TRBJ2-5; TRBD1 matches 7 bases. CDR1 is SNHLY, CDR2 FYNNEI, per germline. J gave up 7 bases and V 4 bases, and 6 bases lay outside the gene matches. CDR3 length equals 13 residues. The DNA of the CDR3 is TGTGCCAGCAGTGGACAGGGTCCGGGGACCCAGTACTTC. It encodes CASSGQGPGTQYF. The entire variable domain, with the rest obtained from reference TRBV2 and TRBJ2-5, is as follows: EPEVTQTPSHQVTQMGQEVILRCVPISNHLYFYWYRQILGQKVEFLVSFYNNEISEKSEIFDDQFSVERPDGSNFTLKIRSTKLEDSAMYFCASSGQGPGTQYFGPGTRLLVL.

The chain uses TRBV5-5 and TRBJ2-7; 10 positions agree with TRBD2. Germline V lookup: CDR1 SGHKS, CDR2 YYEKEE (reference sequence). After removal of 0 bases from V and 2 bases from J, the junction contained 14 bases not matched to a gene. This CDR3 has 19 residues. The CDR3 DNA reads TGTGCCAGCAGCTTGGCCCCAGCGGGGGGGAGTTTCCAACCCTACGAGCAGTACTTC. Translated, it gives CASSLAPAGGSFQPYEQYF.

The gene calls are TRBV27 and TRBJ1-6; D remains ambiguous. From germline, CDR1 is MNHEY and CDR2 SMNVEV (reference sequence). V was trimmed by 3 bases and J by 4 bases, leaving 13 bases between them. The CDR3 contains 16 residues. CDR3 sequence: CASSFFEGPYNSPLHF. Here the CDR3 DNA reads TGTGCCAGCAGTTTTTTTGAAGGGCCGTATAATTCACCCCTCCACTTT.

On this clone itself: Other DNA sequences of this sample code for an identical CDR3. The gene calls are TRBV27 and TRBJ1-1, with D possibly TRBD1 on 5 matching bases. Germline CDR1 and CDR2: MNHEY and SMNVEV (reference sequence). The CDR3 totals 13 residues. V lost 3 bases and J lost 4, with 9 bases in between. This CDR3 is CASSLGGGTEAFF. CDR3 in DNA: TGTGCCAGCAGTTTGGGCGGGGGCACTGAAGCTTTCTTT.

The chain employs TRBV12-5 and TRBJ1-6, with D perhaps TRBD1 (6 bases). Trimming removed 3 bases from V and 7 bases from J, with 10 bases in between. CDR3 size: 14 residues. CDR1 and CDR2 from the germline V gene are LGHNT and FRNRAP. As DNA, the CDR3 is TGTGCTAGTGGTTTAGGACAGTCGAATTCACCCCTCCACTTT. Amino acid sequence: CASGLGQSNSPLHF.

This chain joins TRBV30 and TRBJ1-4, with 7 bases identical to TRBD1. CDR1 and CDR2 (germline): GTSNPN, SVGIG (reference sequence). J gave up 2 bases and V 2 bases, and 5 bases lay outside the gene matches. This CDR3 contains 15 residues. CDR3 sequence (DNA): TGTGCCTGGAGTACCTTACAGGGGACTAATGAAAAACTGTTTTTT. Protein sequence: CAWSTLQGTNEKLFF.

The CDR3 coding sequence is TGTGCCAGTAGGGACAGGGTTGGGATGAACACTGAAGCTTTCTTT. It encodes CASRDRVGMNTEAFF. The rearrangement links TRBV19 to TRBJ1-1; 8 bases fit TRBD1. This CDR3 is built from 15 residues. In germline, CDR1 is LNHDA, CDR2 SQIVND (reference sequence). J lost 0 bases, V lost 6 bases, and 6 bases had no gene match.

The chain employs TRBV19 and TRBJ2-5; D is ambiguous. The V end was cut by 3 bases, the J end by 0 bases, with 8 bases between. Germline assignment: CDR1 LNHDA and CDR2 SQIVND (reference sequence). The length of the CDR3 is 14 residues. As DNA, the CDR3 is TGTGCCAGTAGTATTGGCAGGAACCAAGAGACCCAGTACTTC. Translation: CASSIGRNQETQYF. The whole variable domain, filled in from reference TRBV19 and TRBJ2-5, reads DGGITQSPKYLFRKEGQNVTLSCEQNLNHDAMYWYRQDPGQGLRLIYYSQIVNDFQKGDIAEGYSVSREKKESFPLTVTSAQKNPTAFYLCASSIGRNQETQYFGPGTRLLVL.

The chain uses TRBV6-5 and TRBJ1-2, with a weak D call TRBD1 (5 bases). CDR3 size: 16 residues. The ends were cut back, 2 bases at V and 2 bases at J, with 15 bases in the middle. Germline CDR1 and CDR2: MNHEY and SVGAGI. In DNA form, the CDR3 reads TGTGCCAGCAGTTACCTCCCCCGGGGCGGAAACTATGGCTACACCTTC. Its translation: CASSYLPRGGNYGYTF.